This T cell receptor (beta chain) was identified during a study of shared clonotypes between healthy human individuals (dated by TCRdb to about 2020). For the study in its entirety: The cohort comprised a couple of women and three men aged 18 to 49 years. To estimate repertoire size and how much clonotypes are shared between individuals, the study performed deep sequencing of blood TCR repertoires from five healthy adults. Between about 0.8 and 9 billion PBMCs per donor were obtained by leukapheresis. Libraries were prepared and TCR repertoires were sequenced by different laboratories using diverse techniques, in order to increase sequencing depth and limit assay-specific biases. Per donor, three plates each were used for CD4 naive and CD4 memory, two for CD8 naive, and one for CD8 memory. Study-wide conclusions, independent of this receptor: Clonotypes shared by all four sorted-subset donors showed higher generation probabilities than non-shared clonotypes. The small number of donors limited the genetic and exposure-history diversity represented. Even with the large sequencing depth, rarefaction of the sorted-subset datasets indicated that sequencing was incomplete. Pairwise subsampling indicated that sequencing depth was expected to affect the degree of clonotype sharing among donors. When a handful of donors were compared, the shared fraction of clonotypes was around 5% for naive CD4, approximately 3.5% for naive CD8, more than 2% for memory CD4, and approximately 0.4% for memory CD8. Sampling was restricted to blood, and TCR repertoires in tissues likely differ from the TCR repertoires found in blood. Estimated clonotype richness was generally larger for naive than for memory subsets.

Using the deep immunoSEQ assay, multiplex PCR amplified TCR CDR3 regions from genomic DNA. Extracted genomic DNA from each cell subset was spread evenly across all wells of several immunoSEQ 96-well plates, with each plate serving as a replicate. For sorted subsets, each replicate PCR was loaded with 200 ng genomic DNA, equivalent to roughly 30,000 T cell genomes. The purified libraries were quantified using a Qubit 3.0 fluorometer, sized with a Bioanalyzer 2100, and then quantified again using the KAPA Library Quantification kit. Each immunoSEQ 96-well plate was sequenced on its own single-read 150-cycle Illumina NextSeq 550 flow cell. The paper's data handling went like this. Because the immunoSEQ output included only junctional sequences and no quality scores, the filtering could not be the same as the filtering used for full-length reads. To assign V/J genes and CDR3, sequences were annotated against IMGT germline references using PyIR, a Python wrapper for IgBLAST v1.9. Reads were removed for weak V/J assignments (E-value above 1e-6), missing CDR3, stop codons, out-of-frame junctions, or ambiguous translated residues. A V3J clonotype was defined by an identical inferred V gene, J gene, and CDR3 amino acid sequence. To compute the percentage overlap between repertoires, the number of shared unique clonotypes was divided by the size of the smaller repertoire. Repertoire richness was assessed with RTK rarefaction, the Chao1 estimator, and Recon v2.1 estimates of unobserved clonotypes. For all TCRbeta clonotypes obtained by the gDNA method from a few donors, generation probabilities were computed with OLGA. The table comes from immuneACCESS by way of TCRdb, which keeps in-frame sequences with V and J called. Part of the clones is missing from these tables; in studies checked, under half for an unresolved V gene and the rest for unknown reasons. V and J calls plus clone size are reproduced from that table; the DNA served to infer D and trimming. For this sample there are about 2.4 million clones; over 85% appear just once. 0.13% to 0.15% of the sample goes to the ten largest clones.

The donors were healthy, HIV-negative adults with no recently reported acute infections or vaccinations. All donors were Caucasian adults living in Nashville, Tennessee, USA. CD4+ T cells were enriched by magnetic negative selection, after which naive cells were positively selected on CD45RA and the negative fraction was taken as the memory subset. Blood was obtained by leukapheresis, after which PBMCs were separated by Ficoll-Histopaque density gradient centrifugation and cryopreserved in liquid nitrogen vapor phase. Analytical flow cytometry was used to check the purity and quantity of each magnetically sorted T cell population. Genomic DNA was isolated from each sorted fraction and quantified by UV absorbance on a Nanodrop 2000c. In regard to this clone: Its specific antigen is unknown. No much larger clonotype is one base removed from it; base qualities were not supplied.

Sequences were obtained from naive CD4+ T cells sorted from blood. The cell subset or site label corresponds to: CD45RA+ positively selected. This TCR came from a man aged 18-30 years in good health.

At the DNA level, the sequence is TGTGCCAGCAGCGAGGACAGGCCCTACACAGATACGCAGTATTTT. This yields the protein CASSEDRPYTDTQYF. The rearranged chain carries TRBV5-5 and TRBJ2-3; 7 central nucleotides agree with TRBD1. Spanning cysteine to phenylalanine, the CDR3 consists of 15 amino acids. Only the CDR3 DNA is retained, 45 bases long and in frame from the first base. Germline trimming amounts to 4 bases on V and 2 bases on J, with 7 as the count of junction bases outside the gene matches. The germline V gene (reference sequence) yields SGHKS for CDR1 and YYEKEE for CDR2. The CDR3 plus the reference TRBV5-5 and TRBJ2-3 genes for the other parts give the full variable domain: DAGVTQSPTHLIKTRGQQVTLRCSPISGHKSVSWYQQVLGQGPQFIFQYYEKEERGRGNFPDRFSARQFPNYSSELNVNALLLGDSALYLCASSEDRPYTDTQYFGPGTRLTVL.